Presented here are 2 T cell receptor beta chains from one specimen sequenced in a study of PD-1 blockade in classical Hodgkin lymphoma. In every patient, relapse followed autologous stem cell transplantation, while exposure to brentuximab vedotin differed. Method: immunoSEQ multiplex PCR; TCRdb's copy keeps in-frame clones and lacks some. The sample has about 100,000 clones; around 89% are singletons. The sequencing here drew on peripheral blood mononuclear cells (PBMCs), taken before the second cycle of nivolumab. These receptors were obtained from a human donor with classical Hodgkin lymphoma.

This clone was detected only once. J is TRBJ2-3 and V is TRBV6-1; 12 positions agree with TRBD1. Germline loops: CDR1 MNHNS, CDR2 SASEGT. V shed 6 bases, J shed 3 bases, and the junction held 4 bases outside the gene matches. CDR3 length: 15 amino acids. CDR3 loop: CASRPGQGATDTQYF. The DNA of the CDR3 is TGTGCCAGCAGACCGGGACAGGGGGCAACAGATACGCAGTATTTT.

The chain couples TRBV7-2 to TRBJ2-3; perhaps D is TRBD1 or TRBD2 (5 bases each). Germline CDR1 SGHTA, CDR2 FQGNSA. V was trimmed by 4 bases and J by 0 bases, leaving 17 bases between them. The CDR3 runs 17 residues. The CDR3 DNA sequence: TGTGCCAGCAGCTATTGGGGGTCACCTAGTAGCACAGATACGCAGTATTTT. This codes for CASSYWGSPSSTDTQYF. Full variable domain (remainder filled in from reference TRBV7-2 and TRBJ2-3): GAGVSQSPSNKVTEKGKDVELRCDPISGHTALYWYRQSLGQGLEFLIYFQGNSAPDKSGLPSDRFSAERTGGSVSTLTIQRTQQEDSAVYLCASSYWGSPSSTDTQYFGPGTRLTVL.